This T cell receptor beta chain was obtained from a study of T cells in Graves' hyperthyroidism and ophthalmopathy. Whole-study results and caveats: It was a median around 6 months before onset that the model predicted ophthalmopathy. Ophthalmopathy and stable hyperthyroidism were told apart by a 13 V-J model.

Fresh peripheral blood, 10 ml, was the source of the PBMCs. CDR1 is MNHNS and CDR2 is SASEGT in the germline V gene. The CDR3 totals 13 residues. The germline V and J ends were trimmed by 7 bases and 2 bases, with 12 bases remaining between them. To note about this clonotype: Its antigen is not known.

The CDR3 regions of TCR beta were amplified from RNA transcripts. The study used the HTBI primer set for a first-round RT-PCR of the TCR CDR3. MiXCR, run by TCRdb on the multiplex PCR reads, gives a single entry per CDR3 protein. The sample has roughly 240,000 distinct CDR3 sequences; around 25% are singletons. The sample taken for sequencing was blood. This sequence was found in a woman between 40 and 50 years old with Graves' ophthalmopathy. The rearrangement joins TRBV6-1 to TRBJ2-7; the D gene could be TRBD1 or TRBD2 (5 bases each). This CDR3 reads CASTGRQTYEQYF. DNA of the CDR3: TGTGCCAGCACGGGGCGGCAGACCTACGAGCAGTACTTC.